Listed below are T cell receptor beta chains from one sample, sequenced in a study of radiotherapy plus CTLA-4 blockade in lung cancer. Assay used: immunoSEQ multiplex PCR; TCRdb lists only in-frame clones, some missing. The table shows approximately 40,000 clones, with approximately 80% occurring only once. Here the sequenced sample was peripheral blood, taken from a patient treated with radiotherapy plus ipilimumab. The receptors were gathered from a human donor with non-small cell lung cancer whose response to radiotherapy plus ipilimumab could not be evaluated. Both conserved end residues are part of each CDR3. Each record gives: J gene, D gene, V gene, clone size, CDR3 DNA, CDR3 protein. D genes are given only for firm matches. The listing skips clone size in some rows; elsewhere it reads once, few, many or a size class.

J gene: TRBJ2-7
D gene: -
V gene: TRBV28
clone size: -
CDR3 DNA: TGTGCCAGCAGTTTATGGCCGGTCGAGCAGTACTTC
CDR3 protein: CASSLWPVEQYF

J gene: TRBJ1-1
D gene: -
V gene: TRBV5-1
clone size: once
CDR3 DNA: TGCGCCAGCAGCTTGGAACAGGACACTGAAGCTTTCTTT
CDR3 protein: CASSLEQDTEAFF

J gene: TRBJ1-1
D gene: -
V gene: TRBV5-1
clone size: -
CDR3 DNA: TGCGCCAGCAGCTTGGGTTCCACTGCGGGCACTGAAGCTTTCTTT
CDR3 protein: CASSLGSTAGTEAFF

J gene: TRBJ2-1
D gene: TRBD2
V gene: TRBV18
clone size: few
CDR3 DNA: TGTGCCAGCTCAGCGGGACTAGCGGGAGGTGATGAGCAGTTCTTC
CDR3 protein: CASSAGLAGGDEQFF

J gene: TRBJ2-2
D gene: -
V gene: TRBV5-5
clone size: -
CDR3 DNA: TGTGCCAGCAGCTCAAGGACAGTCTACACCGGGGAGCTGTTTTTT
CDR3 protein: CASSSRTVYTGELFF

J gene: TRBJ1-3
D gene: -
V gene: TRBV18
clone size: few
CDR3 DNA: TGTGCCAGCTCACCCAGAGAGGTAACTGGAAACACCATATATTTT
CDR3 protein: CASSPREVTGNTIYF

J gene: TRBJ2-3
D gene: TRBD2
V gene: TRBV2
clone size: -
CDR3 DNA: TGTGCCAGCATCTGGACTAGCGTAAGCACAGATACGCAGTATTTT
CDR3 protein: CASIWTSVSTDTQYF

J gene: TRBJ2-7
D gene: -
V gene: TRBV5-1
clone size: once
CDR3 DNA: TGCGCCAGCAGCTTGGGGGCCACAGGGTATACGTACGAGCAGTACTTC
CDR3 protein: CASSLGATGYTYEQYF

J gene: TRBJ1-2
D gene: -
V gene: TRBV7-2
clone size: -
CDR3 DNA: TGTGCCAGCAGCTTAAGGGGGTACTATGGCTACACCTTC
CDR3 protein: CASSLRGYYGYTF

J gene: TRBJ1-4
D gene: TRBD1
V gene: TRBV2
clone size: -
CDR3 DNA: TGTGCCAGCAGCGGACAGGGTGTTTATGAAAAACTGTTTTTT
CDR3 protein: CASSGQGVYEKLFF

J gene: TRBJ1-5
D gene: TRBD1
V gene: TRBV2
clone size: -
CDR3 DNA: TGTGCCAGCAGCAAACTCGGACAGGGCGGACAGCCCCAGCATTTT
CDR3 protein: CASSKLGQGGQPQHF

J gene: TRBJ2-3
D gene: -
V gene: TRBV30
clone size: -
CDR3 DNA: TGTGCCTGGAGGGGGGACTTTATCACAGATACGCAGTATTTT
CDR3 protein: CAWRGDFITDTQYF

J gene: TRBJ2-3
D gene: TRBD2
V gene: TRBV5-1
clone size: once
CDR3 DNA: TGCGCCAGCAGCCCAGCGGGGGGACCAGATACGCAGTATTTT
CDR3 protein: CASSPAGGPDTQYF

J gene: TRBJ2-7
D gene: TRBD2
V gene: TRBV7-2
clone size: -
CDR3 DNA: TGTGCCAGCAGCCCCTTCGGGACTAGCGGGAGGGCCTACGAGCAGTACTTC
CDR3 protein: CASSPFGTSGRAYEQYF

J gene: TRBJ2-5
D gene: -
V gene: TRBV7-2
clone size: -
CDR3 DNA: TGTGCCAGCAGCTTTTCACAATCGCGGGAGACCCAGTACTTC
CDR3 protein: CASSFSQSRETQYF

J gene: TRBJ1-2
D gene: TRBD1
V gene: TRBV5-4
clone size: -
CDR3 DNA: TGTGCCAGCAGCCAGGGACAGGGGGCTCAAGACTATGGCTACACCTTC
CDR3 protein: CASSQGQGAQDYGYTF

J gene: TRBJ2-1
D gene: -
V gene: TRBV18
clone size: few
CDR3 DNA: TGTGCCAGCTCTCGAGGCAGGGACAATGAGCAGTTCTTC
CDR3 protein: CASSRGRDNEQFF

J gene: TRBJ2-3
D gene: TRBD2
V gene: TRBV11-2
clone size: -
CDR3 DNA: TGTGCCAGCAGCCCCCGAGCGGGAGGTCCAGATACGCAGTATTTT
CDR3 protein: CASSPRAGGPDTQYF

J gene: TRBJ2-5
D gene: -
V gene: TRBV30
clone size: -
CDR3 DNA: TGTGCCTGGAGTCTGGGGCAGGGACAAGAGACCCAGTACTTC
CDR3 protein: CAWSLGQGQETQYF

J gene: TRBJ2-2
D gene: -
V gene: TRBV19
clone size: few
CDR3 DNA: TGTGCCAGTATAGCAAGCAGCTACACCCCCTCGAACACCGGGGAGCTGTTTTTT
CDR3 protein: CASIASSYTPSNTGELFF

J gene: TRBJ1-5
D gene: -
V gene: TRBV29-1
clone size: -
CDR3 DNA: TGCAGCGTTATCCCAGGGGAAGGTCTTAGCAATCAGCCCCAGCATTTT
CDR3 protein: CSVIPGEGLSNQPQHF

J gene: TRBJ1-1
D gene: -
V gene: TRBV2
clone size: -
CDR3 DNA: TGTGCCAGCAAAAGCCCCACGAAGAACACTGAAGCTTTCTTT
CDR3 protein: CASKSPTKNTEAFF

J gene: TRBJ2-7
D gene: TRBD1
V gene: TRBV13
clone size: few
CDR3 DNA: TGTGCCAGCAGCTTAGGCGACAGGGTGGCCGAGCAGTACTTC
CDR3 protein: CASSLGDRVAEQYF

J gene: TRBJ1-1
D gene: -
V gene: TRBV29-1
clone size: -
CDR3 DNA: TGCAGCGTTGAATCCGGGTGGCCCTACTTT
CDR3 protein: CSVESGWPYF

J gene: TRBJ2-7
D gene: -
V gene: TRBV27
clone size: -
CDR3 DNA: TGTGCCAGCAGCCCCGAAAGTAGCTCCTACGAGCAGTACTTC
CDR3 protein: CASSPESSSYEQYF

J gene: TRBJ2-3
D gene: -
V gene: TRBV5-1
clone size: -
CDR3 DNA: TGCGCCAGCAGCTTGTATGGAAACAGATTCCTCACAGATACGCAGTATTTT
CDR3 protein: CASSLYGNRFLTDTQYF

J gene: TRBJ1-2
D gene: TRBD1
V gene: TRBV4-1
clone size: -
CDR3 DNA: TGCGCCAGCAGCCAAGAGAGGGCAGGGGGATATGGCTACACCTTC
CDR3 protein: CASSQERAGGYGYTF

J gene: TRBJ2-1
D gene: -
V gene: TRBV7-2
clone size: -
CDR3 DNA: TGTGCCAGCGGTAGCGACCCCCCCCCAAATGAGCAGTTCTTC
CDR3 protein: CASGSDPPPNEQFF

J gene: TRBJ2-3
D gene: TRBD1
V gene: TRBV7-2
clone size: -
CDR3 DNA: TGTGCCAGTAGCTTAGTGGGACAGGGGGCAGATACGCAGTATTTT
CDR3 protein: CASSLVGQGADTQYF

J gene: TRBJ2-7
D gene: -
V gene: TRBV29-1
clone size: -
CDR3 DNA: TGCAGCGTTCCGAGGGGGAGTCTAGAGGGAGAGCAGTACTTC
CDR3 protein: CSVPRGSLEGEQYF

J gene: TRBJ1-5
D gene: -
V gene: TRBV2
clone size: -
CDR3 DNA: TGTGCCAGCAGTGATTCGACAGTTCAGCCCCAGCATTTT
CDR3 protein: CASSDSTVQPQHF

J gene: TRBJ2-1
D gene: TRBD2
V gene: TRBV28
clone size: -
CDR3 DNA: TGTGCCAGCAGTTTGACTAGCGGGAGGGCCAGGGAGCAGTTCTTC
CDR3 protein: CASSLTSGRAREQFF

J gene: TRBJ2-7
D gene: TRBD1
V gene: TRBV5-1
clone size: -
CDR3 DNA: TGCGCCAGCAGCTTGGGGTGGTCGGGACAGGCCCACGAGCAGTACTTC
CDR3 protein: CASSLGWSGQAHEQYF

J gene: TRBJ2-7
D gene: -
V gene: TRBV5-6
clone size: -
CDR3 DNA: TGTGCCAGCAGCTTGGGGGCAGCCCACTACGAGCAGTACTTC
CDR3 protein: CASSLGAAHYEQYF

J gene: TRBJ1-5
D gene: -
V gene: TRBV7-2
clone size: once
CDR3 DNA: TGTGCCAGCAGCCCTTATGGCAATCAGCCCCAGCATTTT
CDR3 protein: CASSPYGNQPQHF

J gene: TRBJ2-1
D gene: -
V gene: TRBV5-6
clone size: -
CDR3 DNA: TGTGCCAGCAGCTTGACCGGTGAGGGCTCCTACAATGAGCAGTTCTTC
CDR3 protein: CASSLTGEGSYNEQFF

J gene: TRBJ2-3
D gene: TRBD2
V gene: TRBV19
clone size: -
CDR3 DNA: TGTGCCAGTAGTATAGTCGGGGGGACGCCAGATACGCAGTATTTT
CDR3 protein: CASSIVGGTPDTQYF

J gene: TRBJ2-7
D gene: TRBD1
V gene: TRBV5-1
clone size: -
CDR3 DNA: TGCGCCAGCAGCTTGGTAGGGACAGGGTGGGACGAGCAGTACTTC
CDR3 protein: CASSLVGTGWDEQYF

J gene: TRBJ2-7
D gene: -
V gene: TRBV28
clone size: -
CDR3 DNA: TGTGCCAGCAGCCTTAGCGGAACCTACTACGAGCAGTACTTC
CDR3 protein: CASSLSGTYYEQYF

J gene: TRBJ2-1
D gene: TRBD2
V gene: TRBV7-3
clone size: -
CDR3 DNA: TGTGCCAGCAGCTCCGGACTAGCGGGGTACAATGAGCAGTTCTTC
CDR3 protein: CASSSGLAGYNEQFF

J gene: TRBJ2-1
D gene: -
V gene: TRBV9
clone size: -
CDR3 DNA: TGTGCCAGCAGCCCCGCTGATAGAAAAAACAATGAGCAGTTCTTC
CDR3 protein: CASSPADRKNNEQFF

J gene: TRBJ1-2
D gene: -
V gene: TRBV27
clone size: -
CDR3 DNA: TGTGCCAGCAGTTTAGGCCAGGGGTATGGCTACACCTTC
CDR3 protein: CASSLGQGYGYTF

J gene: TRBJ1-6
D gene: -
V gene: TRBV5-1
clone size: -
CDR3 DNA: TGCGCCAGCAGCTTGGATGGGGGGGTTTATAATTCACCCCTCCACTTT
CDR3 protein: CASSLDGGVYNSPLHF

J gene: TRBJ2-1
D gene: -
V gene: TRBV28
clone size: once
CDR3 DNA: TGTGCCAGCAGTTCAGGGTCCTACAATGAGCAGTTCTTC
CDR3 protein: CASSSGSYNEQFF

J gene: TRBJ1-5
D gene: -
V gene: TRBV6-6
clone size: once
CDR3 DNA: TGTGCCAGCAGTTCCCGTTTACAGCCCCAGCATTTT
CDR3 protein: CASSSRLQPQHF

J gene: TRBJ2-3
D gene: TRBD2
V gene: TRBV4-3
clone size: -
CDR3 DNA: TGCGCCAGCAGCCAGGGGACTAGCCGGGAGTATACGCAGTATTTT
CDR3 protein: CASSQGTSREYTQYF

J gene: TRBJ1-1
D gene: -
V gene: TRBV30
clone size: once
CDR3 DNA: TGTGCCTGGAGTAGGAAGGGGGGGGGAATGAACACTGAAGCTTTCTTT
CDR3 protein: CAWSRKGGGMNTEAFF

J gene: TRBJ2-2
D gene: -
V gene: TRBV5-6
clone size: -
CDR3 DNA: TGTGCCAGCACCACCCCCGGGAACCACGGTAACGGGGAGCTGTTTTTT
CDR3 protein: CASTTPGNHGNGELFF

J gene: TRBJ1-3
D gene: -
V gene: TRBV11-2
clone size: -
CDR3 DNA: TGTGCCAGCAGCTTAGTCGTGGCTAGCTCTGGAAACACCATATATTTT
CDR3 protein: CASSLVVASSGNTIYF

J gene: TRBJ1-4
D gene: -
V gene: TRBV2
clone size: -
CDR3 DNA: TGTGCCAGTGGGTGGGGAGATGAAAAACTGTTTTTT
CDR3 protein: CASGWGDEKLFF

J gene: TRBJ1-5
D gene: TRBD1
V gene: TRBV27
clone size: -
CDR3 DNA: TGTGCCAGCAGTCGACAGGGGGCCGGGCAGCCCCAGCATTTT
CDR3 protein: CASSRQGAGQPQHF

J gene: TRBJ2-7
D gene: -
V gene: TRBV4-2
clone size: -
CDR3 DNA: TGTGCCAGCAGCCCCATATTGGGCTTATCGGGGGAGCAGTACTTC
CDR3 protein: CASSPILGLSGEQYF

J gene: TRBJ2-7
D gene: TRBD2
V gene: TRBV9
clone size: -
CDR3 DNA: TGTGCCAGCAGCTCTCCCCGACTAGCGCCGACCTACGAGCAGTACTTC
CDR3 protein: CASSSPRLAPTYEQYF

J gene: TRBJ1-5
D gene: TRBD1
V gene: TRBV6-1
clone size: -
CDR3 DNA: TGTGCCAGCCAGGGGGATAGGACAGCTAATCAGCCCCAGCATTTT
CDR3 protein: CASQGDRTANQPQHF

J gene: TRBJ2-3
D gene: -
V gene: TRBV4-1
clone size: -
CDR3 DNA: TGCGCCAACCAAAATAACGGAGCTAGCGAGTATTTT
CDR3 protein: CANQNNGASEYF

J gene: TRBJ2-3
D gene: TRBD2
V gene: TRBV7-3
clone size: -
CDR3 DNA: TGTGCCAGCAGCACCGGGGGGGCAACAGATACGCAGTATTTT
CDR3 protein: CASSTGGATDTQYF

J gene: TRBJ2-1
D gene: TRBD2
V gene: TRBV15
clone size: -
CDR3 DNA: TGTGCCACCAGCAGTGGGACTAGCGGGGCAGATGAGCAGTTCTTC
CDR3 protein: CATSSGTSGADEQFF

J gene: TRBJ1-4
D gene: -
V gene: TRBV28
clone size: -
CDR3 DNA: TGTGCCAGCAGTTTGAGAGTCGATGAAAAACTGTTTTTT
CDR3 protein: CASSLRVDEKLFF

J gene: TRBJ2-1
D gene: -
V gene: TRBV5-6
clone size: -
CDR3 DNA: TGTGCCAGCAGCTTGCCGGGAAGCTCCTACAATGAGCAGTTCTTC
CDR3 protein: CASSLPGSSYNEQFF